This T cell receptor (beta chain) was documented in a study of blood T cell repertoires in COVID-19. Generated by immunoSEQ multiplex PCR, the TCRdb table keeps only in-frame clones and is missing some. This sample has some 350,000 clones, with more than 70% found just once. The length of the CDR3 is 13 residues. V lost 4 bases and J 1 base, leaving 7 bases between the germline ends. Germline-derived CDR1 and CDR2 are MRHNA and SNTAGT. This TCR was recovered from a woman aged 25 to 39 who had recovered from COVID-19. Sample: PBMCs or T cells enriched from blood (not recorded which). The chain combines TRBV6-4 with TRBJ1-1, with D possibly TRBD1 on 6 matching bases. CDR3 sequence: CASSGQENTEAFF. The CDR3 DNA sequence: TGTGCCAGCAGTGGACAGGAGAACACTGAAGCTTTCTTT.